These 11 T cell receptor beta chains originate from one sample sequenced in a study of a mutant IDH1 vaccine in newly diagnosed glioma. These receptors lack a known antigen. Measured with immunoSEQ multiplex PCR; TCRdb has only the in-frame clones, and not every one. The table has about 60,000 clones, roughly 80% seen once. Time point reported: week 35, safety follow-up. One vaccine dose held 300 ug of mutant IDH1 20-mer peptide and came with topical imiquimod. The specimen comprised PBMCs, sampled from a glioma patient whose treatment included an IDH1 peptide vaccine. These receptors were collected from a man aged 25 to 40 with glioma.

J is TRBJ1-1 and V is TRBV5-4, with D possibly TRBD1 on 5 matching bases. The V gene lost 5 bases and the J gene lost 3 bases, with 17 bases spanning the gap. There are 15 residues in the CDR3. CDR1 and CDR2 (germline): SGHNT, YYREEE (reference sequence). The CDR3 region is CASRRGGTGDTEAFF. CDR3 nucleotide sequence: TGTGCCAGCAGACGCGGGGGGACGGGTGACACTGAAGCTTTCTTT.

The rearrangement joins TRBV9 to TRBJ2-1; no firm D call. This CDR3 is built from 13 residues. Trimming shortened V by 2 bases and J by 4 bases, and 7 bases separated the two germline ends. The germline gives CDR1 SGDLS, CDR2 YYNGEE. CDR3 residues: CASSVWGYNEQFF. The CDR3, as DNA: TGTGCCAGCAGCGTCTGGGGATACAATGAGCAGTTCTTC.

This chain connects TRBV28 to TRBJ1-1; D is possibly TRBD1 (5 bases). Germline V gene sequence: CDR1 MDHEN, CDR2 SYDVKM. This CDR3 is built from 12 residues. The ends were cut back, 5 bases at V and 4 bases at J, with 8 bases in the middle. The CDR3 sequence is CASSDSITEAFF. CDR3 DNA: TGTGCCAGCAGTGACAGCATCACTGAAGCTTTCTTT.

The chain uses TRBV29-1 and TRBJ2-7; 9 nucleotides agree with TRBD1. The CDR3 sequence is 18 residues long. Per the germline V gene, CDR1 is SQVTM and CDR2 is ANQGSEA. Trimming at V came to 6 bases and at J to 3 bases, leaving 21 bases not matched to a gene. The chain's CDR3 is CSVGESTGGNSVYYEQYF. The CDR3 bases are TGCAGCGTGGGGGAGTCGACAGGGGGAAATTCGGTGTACTACGAGCAGTACTTC.

The chain has TRBV6-5 and TRBJ2-5, with TRBD1 matching over 7 bases. The CDR3 runs to 12 residues. Germline loops: CDR1 MNHEY, CDR2 SVGAGI. The J segment lost 3 bases and the V segment lost 8 bases, leaving 3 bases of the junction unmatched. The DNA of the CDR3 is TGTGCCAGCCTTGACAGGGAAGAGACCCAGTACTTC. Translating gives CASLDREETQYF.

The chain has TRBV5-1 and TRBJ2-3, with D maybe TRBD1 (6 bases). The CDR3 length is 14 residues. Germline V gene lookup returns CDR1 SGHRS and CDR2 YFSETQ. V shed 4 bases and J shed 4 bases, with 13 bases lying between them. Here the CDR3 reads CASSGRGSPDTQYF. CDR3 bases: TGCGCCAGCAGCGGCAGGGGAAGCCCAGATACGCAGTATTTT.

The chain is built from TRBV7-9 and TRBJ1-6; 7 nucleotides align to TRBD1. Unmatched junction bases numbered 7, after V lost 2 bases and J lost 3 bases. The CDR3 spans 17 residues. From germline, CDR1 is SEHNR and CDR2 FQNEAQ (reference sequence). CDR3 bases: TGTGCCAGCAGCTTACAAGACAGGGTGGTCTATAATTCACCCCTCCACTTT. Amino acids: CASSLQDRVVYNSPLHF.

The chain has TRBV5-5 and TRBJ1-6; 10 positions agree with TRBD1. Germline assignment: CDR1 SGHKS and CDR2 YYEKEE (reference sequence). The J segment lost 8 bases and the V segment lost 3 bases, leaving 2 bases of the junction unmatched. CDR3 size: 14 residues. The CDR3 sequence is CASSSDRGDSPLHF. DNA for the CDR3: TGTGCCAGCAGCTCGGACAGGGGGGATTCACCCCTCCACTTT.

V usage is TRBV5-1 and J usage is TRBJ1-1; 10 positions agree with TRBD1. V shed 2 bases and J 4 bases; nucleotides not matched to a gene: 5. The CDR3 has 15 residues. CDR1 and CDR2 (germline): SGHRS, YFSETQ. CDR3 protein: CASSLDRGRSTEAFF. The CDR3 coding sequence is TGCGCCAGCAGCTTAGACAGGGGGCGGTCCACTGAAGCTTTCTTT.

The V gene is TRBV7-9, the J gene TRBJ2-7; D unclear. V dropped 5 bases and J dropped 4 bases, with 12 bases sitting between them. Germline V gene lookup returns CDR1 SEHNR and CDR2 FQNEAQ (reference sequence). The CDR3 is made up of 13 amino acids. The chain's CDR3 is CASSEYPKYEQYF. CDR3 nucleotides: TGTGCCAGCAGCGAATATCCTAAGTACGAGCAGTACTTC.

V and J are TRBV10-1 and TRBJ2-3, with 8 bases matching TRBD1. V shed 5 bases, J shed 1 base, and the junction held 5 bases outside the gene matches. Germline V gene data show CDR1 as WNHNN and CDR2 as SYGVQD (reference sequence). The CDR3 totals 15 residues. The CDR3 DNA follows: TGCGCCAGCAGTATGACAGGGGTGGGCACAGATACGCAGTATTTT. Residues: CASSMTGVGTDTQYF.